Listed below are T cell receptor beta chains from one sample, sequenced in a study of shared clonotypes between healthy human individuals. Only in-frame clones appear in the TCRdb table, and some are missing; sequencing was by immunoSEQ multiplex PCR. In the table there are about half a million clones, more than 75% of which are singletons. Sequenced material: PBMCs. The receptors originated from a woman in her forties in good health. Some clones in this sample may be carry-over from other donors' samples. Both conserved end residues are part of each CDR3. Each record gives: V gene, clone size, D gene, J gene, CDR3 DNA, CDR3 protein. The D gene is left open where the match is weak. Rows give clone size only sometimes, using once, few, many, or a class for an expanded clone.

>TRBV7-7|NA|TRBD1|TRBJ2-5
TGTGCTAGCAGCTTATTGCCAGGGGGTGGGGAGACCCAGTACTTC
CASSLLPGGGETQYF
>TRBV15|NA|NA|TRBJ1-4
TGTGCCACCAGCAGAGGGGAAACAACTAATGAAAAACTGTTTTTT
CATSRGETTNEKLFF
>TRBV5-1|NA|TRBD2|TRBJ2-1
TGCGCCAGCAGCTTGACTAGCGTAAATGAGCAGTTCTTC
CASSLTSVNEQFF
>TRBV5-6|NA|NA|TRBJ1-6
TGTGCCAGCAGCTCAAGGCCTGAGACACCCCTCCACTTT
CASSSRPETPLHF
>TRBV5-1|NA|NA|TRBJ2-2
TGCGCCAGCAGCTTGGAGCCAGGGAGGATTGACACCGGGGAGCTGTTTTTT
CASSLEPGRIDTGELFF
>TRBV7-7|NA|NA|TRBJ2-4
TGTGCTAGCAGCTTACTCAGGGGAGCCAAAAACATTCAGTACTTC
CASSLLRGAKNIQYF
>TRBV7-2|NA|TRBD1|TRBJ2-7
TGTGCCAGCAGCTATAGGACAGGGGGCAACGAGCAGTACTTC
CASSYRTGGNEQYF
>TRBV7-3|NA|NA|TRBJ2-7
TGTGCCAGCAGCTTAAATTTTGGAGATGCGATGTACTTC
CASSLNFGDAMYF
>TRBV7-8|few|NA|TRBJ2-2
TGTGCCAGCAGATCAGCAGGGTTCGGGGAGCTGTTTTTT
CASRSAGFGELFF
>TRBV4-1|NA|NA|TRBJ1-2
TGCGCCAGCAGCCAAAGGTCGACGGCCCCATACTATGGCTACACCTTC
CASSQRSTAPYYGYTF
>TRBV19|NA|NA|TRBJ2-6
TGTGCCAGTAGTAGACAGGGAGGAGGTAGCGTCCTGACTTTC
CASSRQGGGSVLTF
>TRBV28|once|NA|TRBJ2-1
TGTGCCAGCAGTCCCCGAGGATCCTACAATGAGCAGTTCTTC
CASSPRGSYNEQFF
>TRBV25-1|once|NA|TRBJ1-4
TGTGCCAGCAGTGACCAGGTCGAGGAAAAACTGTTTTTT
CASSDQVEEKLFF
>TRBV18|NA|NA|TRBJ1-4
TGTGCCAGCTCACTCCGACAGGTTGGGGCAACTAATGAAAAACTGTTTTTT
CASSLRQVGATNEKLFF
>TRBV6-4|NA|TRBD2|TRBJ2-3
TGTGCCAGCAGTGACTCGGGAGCGGGATCCCCAGATACGCAGTATTTT
CASSDSGAGSPDTQYF
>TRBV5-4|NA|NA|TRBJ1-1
TGTGCCAGCAGCTTGGGCAGGGTGAACACTGAAGCTTTCTTT
CASSLGRVNTEAFF
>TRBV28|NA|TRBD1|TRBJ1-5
TGTGCCAGCAGTGGGGACAGGTCTAGCAATCAGCCCCAGCATTTT
CASSGDRSSNQPQHF
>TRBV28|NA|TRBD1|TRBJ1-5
TGTGCCAGCAGGCCGACAGGGGATGGCAATCAGCCCCAGCATTTT
CASRPTGDGNQPQHF
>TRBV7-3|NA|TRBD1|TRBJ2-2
TGTGCCAGCAGCTTCACAGGGGGCCTCGGAACCGGGGAGCTGTTTTTT
CASSFTGGLGTGELFF
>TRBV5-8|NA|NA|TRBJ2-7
TGTGCCAGCAGCTTGTCGGGGATAGCTTCCTACGAGCAGTACTTC
CASSLSGIASYEQYF
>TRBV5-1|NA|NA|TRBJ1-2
TGCGCCAGCAGCTTGATTCCCCGGGGGAGAGTCGGCTACACCTTC
CASSLIPRGRVGYTF
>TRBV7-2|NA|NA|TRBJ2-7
TGTGCCAGCAGCTTAGTAGGGACGGAGTCCTACGAGCAGTACTTC
CASSLVGTESYEQYF
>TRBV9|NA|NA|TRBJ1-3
TGTGCCAGCACCCTAAGGGGGGACTCTGGAAACACCATATATTTT
CASTLRGDSGNTIYF
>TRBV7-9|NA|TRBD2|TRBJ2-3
TGTGCCAGCAGCGTCGGGCGGGAGGACGCAGATACGCAGTATTTT
CASSVGREDADTQYF
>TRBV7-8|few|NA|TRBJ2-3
TGTGCCAGCAGCTTAGGGACCCTAGGGGGGACAGATACGCAGTATTTT
CASSLGTLGGTDTQYF
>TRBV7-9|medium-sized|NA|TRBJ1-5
TGTGCCAGCAGCTCAGGCAGCAATCAGCCCCAGCATTTT
CASSSGSNQPQHF
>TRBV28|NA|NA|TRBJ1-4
TGTGCCAGCGGGGGGCTCCGAGCAACTAATGAAAAACTGTTTTTT
CASGGLRATNEKLFF
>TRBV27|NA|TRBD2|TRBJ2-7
TGTGCCAGCAGTTTAGTAGCGCAACCGGGACTAGCGGGCTACGAGCAGTACTTC
CASSLVAQPGLAGYEQYF
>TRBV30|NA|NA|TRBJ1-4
TGTGCCTTAAGGATGATGGGTTCTAATGAAAAACTGTTTTTT
CALRMMGSNEKLFF
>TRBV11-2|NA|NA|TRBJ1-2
TGTGCCAGCAGCTCCGGACAGACCTTCTATGGCTACACCTTC
CASSSGQTFYGYTF
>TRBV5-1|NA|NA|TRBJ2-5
TGCGCCAGCAGCTTGCAGGGTATGGGAGAGACCCAGTACTTC
CASSLQGMGETQYF
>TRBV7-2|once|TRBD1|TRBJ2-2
TGTGCCAGCAGCCGACAGGGTTTTGACACCGGGGAGCTGTTTTTT
CASSRQGFDTGELFF
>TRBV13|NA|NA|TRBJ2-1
TGTGCCAGCAGCCTTGGGACCCCTTACAATGAGCAGTTCTTC
CASSLGTPYNEQFF
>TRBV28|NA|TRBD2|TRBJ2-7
TGTGCCAGCAGTTTAGGACTAGCGGGAGCCGAGCAGTACTTC
CASSLGLAGAEQYF
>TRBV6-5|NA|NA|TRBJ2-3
TGTGCCAGCAGTTACTCTCGGCGGCGCACAGATACGCAGTATTTT
CASSYSRRRTDTQYF
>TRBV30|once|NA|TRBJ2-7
TGTGCCTGGAGCCCGACAGCTTCCTACGAGCAGTACTTC
CAWSPTASYEQYF
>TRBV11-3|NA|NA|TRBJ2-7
TGTGCCAGCAGCTTGGGTGGGGGGTACGAGCAGAACTTC
CASSLGGGYEQNF
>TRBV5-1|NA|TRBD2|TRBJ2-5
TGCGCCAGCAGCTTGGGTGACGGCAGGCTAGGGACTAGCGGGACGGAGACCCAGTACTTC
CASSLGDGRLGTSGTETQYF
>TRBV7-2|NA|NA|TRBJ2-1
TGTGCCAGCACCCGACAGAATTACAATGAGCAGTTCTTC
CASTRQNYNEQFF
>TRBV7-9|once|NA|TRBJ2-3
TGTGCCAGCAGCTTACCGACGAGGGGGTCTAGCACAGATACGCAGTATTTT
CASSLPTRGSSTDTQYF
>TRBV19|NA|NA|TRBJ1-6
TGTGCCAGTAATTCTCGGGGCGCGGGTAATTCACCCCTCCACTTT
CASNSRGAGNSPLHF
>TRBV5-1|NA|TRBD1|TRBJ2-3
TGCGCCAGCAGCATTACAGGGGACGGAGATACGCAGTATTTT
CASSITGDGDTQYF
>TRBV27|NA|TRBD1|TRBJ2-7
TGTGCCAGCAGTTCCCAGCCTTTCGCGGGACAGGCCGTAAACGAGCAGTACTTC
CASSSQPFAGQAVNEQYF
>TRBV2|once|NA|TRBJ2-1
TGTGCCAGCAGTGAAGCGTCACGACTCAATGAGCAGTTCTTC
CASSEASRLNEQFF
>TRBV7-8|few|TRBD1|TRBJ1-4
TGTGCCAGCAGCTTGGCCGGGACAGGGTTTGAAAAACTGTTTTTT
CASSLAGTGFEKLFF
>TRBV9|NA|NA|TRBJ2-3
TGTGCCAGCAGCGTAGTAGCTTCTAGCACAGATACGCAGTATTTT
CASSVVASSTDTQYF
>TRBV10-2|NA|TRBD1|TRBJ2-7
TGCGCCAGCAGTGAACCGGGACAGGGCTACGAGCAGTACTTC
CASSEPGQGYEQYF
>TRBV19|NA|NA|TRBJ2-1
TGTGCCAGTAGTCAACAGGAGTCCTACAATGAGCAGTTCTTC
CASSQQESYNEQFF
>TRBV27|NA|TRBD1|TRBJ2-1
TGTGCCAGCAGCGAGCGTAAGGTTGCATGGACAGGGGGCTACAATGAGCAGTTCTTC
CASSERKVAWTGGYNEQFF
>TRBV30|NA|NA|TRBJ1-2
TGTGCCTGGAGTGAGGCAGGCGTATATGGCTACACCTTC
CAWSEAGVYGYTF
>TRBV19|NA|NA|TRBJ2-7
TGTGCCAGTAGTATGAGGGTAAACTCCTACGAGCAGTACTTC
CASSMRVNSYEQYF
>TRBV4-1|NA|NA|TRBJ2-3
TGCGCCAGCAGCCAAGATTACGGACTACCTCCTTTCGATACGCAGTATTTT
CASSQDYGLPPFDTQYF
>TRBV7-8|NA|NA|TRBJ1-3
TGTGCCAGCAGCTTAGGACGGGCCTCTGGAAACACCATATATTTT
CASSLGRASGNTIYF
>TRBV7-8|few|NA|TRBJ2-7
TGTGCCAGCAGCCCCGACACCTCCTTCTCCTACGAGCAGTACTTC
CASSPDTSFSYEQYF